This T cell receptor beta chain was sequenced for a study of response to subunit inactivated influenza vaccine. TCRdb independently ran MiXCR on the RT-PCR reads; one entry per CDR3 protein. The table records 800,000 to 1,000,000 distinct CDR3 sequences, 21% of them present only once. The CDR3 spans 17 residues. The germline V gene has CDR1 LGHDT and CDR2 YNNKEL (reference sequence). V was shortened by 2 bases and J by 2 bases, with 15 bases between the two germline ends. Sample: PBMCs from blood, taken about 5 days after vaccination. The chain has TRBV3-1 and TRBJ2-2, with D hard to call. The receptor was isolated from a man between 45 and 60 years old who received an inactivated influenza vaccine. CDR3 in DNA: TGTGCCAGCAGCCAAATTTTAGCCCTAGTCAACACCGGGGAGCTGTTTTTT. Its translation: CASSQILALVNTGELFF.